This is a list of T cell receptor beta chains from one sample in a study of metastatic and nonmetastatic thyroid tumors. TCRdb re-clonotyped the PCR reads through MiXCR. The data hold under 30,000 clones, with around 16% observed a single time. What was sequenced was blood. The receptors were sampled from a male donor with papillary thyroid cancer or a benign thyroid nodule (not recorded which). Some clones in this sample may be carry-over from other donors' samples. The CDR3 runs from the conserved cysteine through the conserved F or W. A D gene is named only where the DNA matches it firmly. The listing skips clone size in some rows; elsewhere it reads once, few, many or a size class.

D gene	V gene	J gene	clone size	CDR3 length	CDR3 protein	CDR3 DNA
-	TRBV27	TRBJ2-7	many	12	CASSFGGNEQYF	TGTGCCAGCAGTTTTGGGGGGAACGAGCAGTACTTC
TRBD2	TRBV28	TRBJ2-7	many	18	CASSLGGLAGAILHEQYF	TGTGCCAGCAGTTTAGGGGGACTAGCGGGAGCCATTCTCCACGAGCAGTACTTC
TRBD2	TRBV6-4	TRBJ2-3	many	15	CASSRLAGGQDTQYF	TGTGCCAGCAGTAGACTAGCGGGAGGGCAAGATACGCAGTATTTT
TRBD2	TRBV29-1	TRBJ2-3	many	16	CSVRGLAGGSTDTQYF	TGCAGCGTACGGGGGCTAGCGGGGGGCAGCACAGATACGCAGTATTTT
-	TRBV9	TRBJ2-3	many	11	CASSVADTQYF	TGTGCCAGCAGCGTGGCGGATACGCAGTATTTT
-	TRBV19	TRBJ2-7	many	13	CASSKGGFYEQYF	TGTGCCAGTAGTAAGGGAGGATTTTACGAGCAGTACTTC
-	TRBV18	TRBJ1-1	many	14	CASSVTNKNTEAFF	TGTGCCAGCTCCGTTACAAATAAGAACACTGAAGCTTTCTTT
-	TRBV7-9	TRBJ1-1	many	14	CASSSSGGMTEAFF	TGTGCCAGCAGCTCTAGTGGGGGTATGACTGAAGCTTTCTTT
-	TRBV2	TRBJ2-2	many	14	CASNTELNTGELFF	TGTGCCAGCAATACGGAACTGAACACCGGGGAGCTGTTTTTT
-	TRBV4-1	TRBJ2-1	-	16	CASSQEATLKNNEQFF	TGCGCCAGCAGCCAAGAGGCCACTTTAAAAAACAATGAGCAGTTCTTC
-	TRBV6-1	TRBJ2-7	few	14	CASTPRWYTYEQYF	TGTGCCAGCACACCCCGGTGGTACACTTACGAGCAGTACTTC
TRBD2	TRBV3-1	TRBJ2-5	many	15	CASSQASGGQETQYF	TGTGCCAGCAGCCAGGCTAGCGGGGGGCAAGAGACCCAGTACTTC
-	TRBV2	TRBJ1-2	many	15	CASRAFEGPPLGYTF	TGTGCCAGCAGGGCCTTCGAGGGGCCCCCACTCGGCTACACCTTC
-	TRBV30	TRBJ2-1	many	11	CAWSVGPEQFF	TGTGCCTGGAGTGTCGGCCCTGAGCAGTTCTTC
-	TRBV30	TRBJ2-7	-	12	CAWSVLQHEQHF	TGTGCCTGGAGTGTACTTCAGCACGAGCAGCACTTC
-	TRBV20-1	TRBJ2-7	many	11	CSVTSRYEQYF	TGCAGTGTAACTAGCAGATACGAGCAGTACTTC
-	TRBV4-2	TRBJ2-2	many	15	CASSQDYANTGELFF	TGTGCCAGCAGCCAAGATTACGCGAACACCGGGGAGCTGTTTTTT
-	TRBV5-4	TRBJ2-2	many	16	CASSLDGTPWGGELFF	TGTGCCAGCAGCTTGGACGGGACTCCCTGGGGCGGGGAGCTGTTTTTT
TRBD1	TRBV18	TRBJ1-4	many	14	CASSPTGGSEKLFF	TGTGCCAGCTCACCGACAGGGGGAAGTGAAAAACTGTTTTTT
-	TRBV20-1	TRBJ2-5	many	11	CSASLGGTQYF	TGCAGTGCTAGTCTTGGGGGGACCCAGTACTTC
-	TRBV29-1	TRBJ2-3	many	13	CSVVGDWTDTQYF	TGCAGCGTTGTGGGGGACTGGACAGATACGCAGTATTTT
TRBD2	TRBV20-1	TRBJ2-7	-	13	CSARGLATYEQYF	TGCAGTGCTAGGGGACTAGCGACCTACGAGCAGTACTTC
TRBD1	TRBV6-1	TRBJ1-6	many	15	CASSEQGAYNSPLHF	TGTGCCAGCAGTGAACAGGGGGCGTATAATTCACCCCTCCACTTT
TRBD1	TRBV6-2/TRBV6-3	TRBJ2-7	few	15	CASSLTGASSYEQYF	TGTGCCAGCAGCCTTACAGGGGCCTCCTCCTACGAGCAGTACTTC
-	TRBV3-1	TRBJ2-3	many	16	CASSQGSAIYTDTQYF	TGTGCCAGCAGCCAAGGCTCAGCCATTTATACAGATACGCAGTATTTT
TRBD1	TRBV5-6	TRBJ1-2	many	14	CASSFDRGPSSYTF	TGTGCCAGCAGCTTTGACAGGGGGCCCTCCAGCTACACCTTC
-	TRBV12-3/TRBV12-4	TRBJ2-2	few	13	CASSSQVPGELFF	TGTGCCAGCAGTTCCCAGGTCCCCGGGGAGCTGTTTTTT
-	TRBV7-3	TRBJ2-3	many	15	CASSLQGKRTDTQYF	TGTGCCAGCAGCTTACAGGGGAAGAGGACAGATACGCAGTATTTT
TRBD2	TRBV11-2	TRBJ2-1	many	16	CASSPRLAQSHNEQFF	TGTGCCAGCAGCCCTCGACTAGCGCAAAGCCACAATGAGCAGTTCTTC
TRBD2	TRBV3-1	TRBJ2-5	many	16	CASSHSRTRIEETQYF	TGTGCCAGCAGCCACAGTCGGACTAGGATAGAGGAGACCCAGTACTTC
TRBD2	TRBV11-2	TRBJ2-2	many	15	CASSLTGDYTGELLF	TGTGCCAGCAGCTTGACGGGGGACTACACCGGGGAGCTGCTTTTT
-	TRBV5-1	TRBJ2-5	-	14	CASSLGRGQETHYF	TGCGCCAGCAGCTTGGGGAGGGGCCAAGAGACCCATTACTTC
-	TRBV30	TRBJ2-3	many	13	CAWSIMAGDTQYF	TGTGCCTGGAGTATAATGGCAGGGGATACGCAGTATTTT
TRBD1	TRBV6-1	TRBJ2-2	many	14	CASSGDRDTGELFF	TGTGCCAGCAGTGGGGACAGGGACACCGGGGAGCTGTTTTTT
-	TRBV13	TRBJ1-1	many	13	CASSPGPNTEAFF	TGTGCCAGCAGCCCCGGACCCAACACTGAAGCTTTCTTT
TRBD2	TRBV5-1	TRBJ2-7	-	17	CASSVTSGWRSSGEQYF	TGCGCCAGCAGCGTAACTAGCGGTTGGAGGTCCTCGGGCGAGCAGTACTTC
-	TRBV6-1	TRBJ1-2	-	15	CASSDGDMGFHCYTF	TGTGCCAGCAGCGACGGGGACATGGGTTTCCATTGCTACACCTTC
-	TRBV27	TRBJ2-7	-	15	CASIPRGGSGYEQYF	TGTGCCAGCATACCCAGGGGCGGGAGTGGCTACGAGCAGTACTTC
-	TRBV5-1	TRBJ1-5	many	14	CASSLVGVGQPQHF	TGCGCCAGCAGCTTGGTAGGGGTCGGGCAGCCCCAGCATTTT
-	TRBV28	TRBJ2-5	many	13	CASSLGQEETQYF	TGTGCCAGCAGTTTAGGGCAGGAAGAGACCCAGTACTTC
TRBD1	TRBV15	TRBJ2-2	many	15	CATSRDRVDTGELFF	TGTGCCACCAGCCGCGACAGGGTGGACACCGGGGAGCTGTTTTTT
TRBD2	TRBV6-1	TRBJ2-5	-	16	CASSVTTGGTGENQYF	TGTGCCAGCAGTGTCACCACCGGGGGGACGGGAGAGAACCAGTACTTC
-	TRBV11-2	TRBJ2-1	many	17	CASSLSALAGIGIEQFF	TGTGCCAGCAGCTTATCCGCACTGGCAGGGATAGGGATTGAGCAGTTCTTC
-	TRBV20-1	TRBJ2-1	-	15	CSAGGKSGTAFEQFF	TGCAGTGCTGGCGGGAAATCGGGAACGGCATTTGAGCAATTCTTC
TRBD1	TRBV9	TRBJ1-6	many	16	CASSAGTGASGSPLHF	TGTGCCAGCAGCGCGGGGACAGGGGCCTCTGGTTCACCCCTCCACTTT
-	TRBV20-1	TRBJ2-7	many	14	CSARGTGAEYEQYF	TGCAGTGCTAGGGGGACGGGTGCGGAGTACGAGCAGTACTTC
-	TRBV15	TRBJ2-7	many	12	CATSRDPTEQYF	TGTGCCACCAGCAGAGATCCGACAGAGCAGTACTTC